The 3 T cell receptor beta chains presented below share a single source sample, sequenced in a study of cytotoxic CD8 clonotypes in ibrutinib-treated CLL. Using immunoSEQ multiplex PCR, the repertoire was profiled, and TCRdb retains in-frame clones only, with some absent. This sample has some 130,000 clones, with 84% found just once. Sequenced here: PBMCs, sampled after 24 months of ibrutinib treatment. The source is a human donor with chronic lymphocytic leukemia.

This clone is a singleton in its sample. This chain links TRBV29-1 with TRBJ1-2; D is unresolved. Trimming shortened V by 0 bases and J by 2 bases, and 10 bases separated the two germline ends. Germline CDR1 is SQVTM and CDR2 is ANQGSEA. The CDR3 has 14 residues. Written as DNA, the CDR3 is TGCAGCGTTGAAGATCGGAAGAAGAACTATGGCTACACCTTC. Encoded protein: CSVEDRKKNYGYTF.

The chain recombines TRBV14 with TRBJ2-2; D possibly matches TRBD1 or TRBD2 (5 bases each). V shed 1 base and J shed 8 bases, with 11 bases lying between them. Germline V CDR1 and CDR2: SGHDN, FVKESK. This CDR3 has 14 amino acids. CDR3 bases: TGTGCCAGCAGCCAAGTTTACGGGGCGGGGGAGCTGTTTTTT. Translated, it gives CASSQVYGAGELFF.

V and J are TRBV5-4 and TRBJ1-1; 7 nucleotides align to TRBD1. The junction had 4 bases not matched to a gene; V was cut back by 3 bases and J by 2 bases. This CDR3 region has 14 residues. From germline, CDR1 is SGHNT and CDR2 YYREEE (reference sequence). In nucleotides, the CDR3 is TGTGCCAGCAGCTGGGGACAGACCAACACTGAAGCTTTCTTT. Translation: CASSWGQTNTEAFF.